Below, 32 T cell receptor beta chains from the same sample are listed, as sequenced in a study of cytomegalovirus exposure and HLA in healthy donors. Both 60 Vbeta primers and 13 Jbeta primers went into the PCR. TCRdb keeps only in-frame clones here, not all; method: immunoSEQ multiplex PCR. Among around 140,000 clones listed, 60% to 80% were seen once. The sequenced sample was PBMCs. These receptors were collected from a male donor in good health and CMV-seronegative.

This clone has only one observation. This sequence joins TRBV6-1 and TRBJ2-7; D is undetermined. This CDR3 is built from 15 residues. The germline V and J ends were trimmed by 4 bases and 1 base, with 14 bases remaining between them. Germline V lookup: CDR1 MNHNS, CDR2 SASEGT. The CDR3 here is CASSGRATSSYEQYF. In DNA form, the CDR3 reads TGTGCCAGCAGTGGAAGAGCTACCTCTTCCTACGAGCAGTACTTC.

J is TRBJ2-7 and V is TRBV4-3, with TRBD1 matching 8 bases. This CDR3 contains 14 residues. Germline-derived CDR1 and CDR2 are LGHNA and YSLEER. V shed 3 bases, J shed 6 bases, and the junction held 7 bases outside the gene matches. In nucleotides, the CDR3 is TGCGCCAGCAGCCAGCCTGGACAGGGAGGCGAGCAGTACTTC. Encoded protein: CASSQPGQGGEQYF.

The gene calls are TRBV6-6 and TRBJ2-7; D is possibly TRBD2 (5 bases). Germline CDR1 and CDR2: MNHNY and SVGAGI (reference sequence). The CDR3 totals 16 residues. With 0 bases removed from V and 0 bases from J, the gap between germline ends came to 12 bases. In DNA form, the CDR3 reads TGTGCCAGCAGTTACTCGAGACGGGGAAGCTCCTACGAGCAGTACTTC. This gives the protein CASSYSRRGSSYEQYF.

The J gene is TRBJ1-1, the V gene TRBV4-3; a possible D gene is TRBD1 (5 bases). CDR3 length equals 15 residues. Trimming pared 3 bases from V and 1 base from J, leaving 12 bases between. Germline V CDR1 and CDR2: LGHNA, YSLEER. CDR3 bases: TGCGCCAGCAGCCAGAATGCCCAGGGGAACACTGAAGCTTTCTTT. Translating gives CASSQNAQGNTEAFF.

J is TRBJ2-5 and V is TRBV6-1, with TRBD2 matching 14 bases. The CDR3 totals 13 residues. Trimming took 9 bases from V and 5 from J; bases not matched to a gene: 2. Germline CDR1 reads MNHNS; CDR2 reads SASEGT. CDR3: CASRTSGGETQYF. CDR3 coding DNA: TGTGCCAGTAGGACTAGCGGGGGGGAGACCCAGTACTTC.

J is TRBJ2-3 and V is TRBV5-6, with 8 positions matching TRBD2. The trim removed 4 bases at V and 2 bases at J, leaving 6 bases unmatched. This CDR3 has 15 amino acids. Germline V gene data show CDR1 as SGHDT and CDR2 as YYEEEE. Written as DNA, the CDR3 is TGTGCCAGCAGCCACCTAGCGGGTGACACAGATACGCAGTATTTT. Amino acid sequence: CASSHLAGDTDTQYF.

The V gene is TRBV11-2, the J gene TRBJ2-7; D remains unclear. The germline CDR1 and CDR2 sequences are SGHAT and FQNNGV. Trimming stripped 5 bases from V and 4 bases from J, with 12 bases between. This CDR3 contains 13 residues. The CDR3 nucleotides are TGTGCCAGCAGCGTCGACAAAGAGTACGAGCAGTACTTC. Protein: CASSVDKEYEQYF.

J is TRBJ2-5 and V is TRBV6-5; 8 bases are a match to TRBD1. The CDR3 sequence is 15 residues long. Germline V gives CDR1 MNHEY, CDR2 SVGAGI. The V gene end was trimmed by 5 bases and the J gene end by 11 bases; junction bases not matched to a gene: 16. CDR3 amino acids: CASSAGQGGVWEQYF. In nucleotides, the CDR3 is TGTGCCAGCAGTGCCGGACAGGGTGGTGTGTGGGAGCAGTACTTC.

The V call is TRBV19, the J call TRBJ2-4; D is unclear. This CDR3 contains 14 residues. Trimming removed 2 bases at V and 6 bases at J, with 11 bases between. Per the germline V gene, CDR1 is LNHDA and CDR2 is SQIVND (reference sequence). DNA of the CDR3: TGTGCCAGTAGTATAAATGGTCGAGGAAACATTCAGTACTTC. Translated, it gives CASSINGRGNIQYF. Based on the CDR3 plus reference TRBV19 and TRBJ2-4, the full variable domain is DGGITQSPKYLFRKEGQNVTLSCEQNLNHDAMYWYRQDPGQGLRLIYYSQIVNDFQKGDIAEGYSVSREKKESFPLTVTSAQKNPTAFYLCASSINGRGNIQYFGAGTRLSVL.

This clone was counted only a few times. V is TRBV10-3 and J is TRBJ2-7, with D possibly matching TRBD1 (5 bases). Germline V gene data show CDR1 as ENHRY and CDR2 as SYGVKD. The V end lost 2 bases, the J end lost 5 bases, and 13 bases lay between the germline ends. This CDR3 is built from 14 residues. The CDR3 nucleotides are TGTGCCATCAGTGAGGGGCAGCCAGGGCACGAGCAGTACTTC. Translating it yields CAISEGQPGHEQYF.

This chain joins TRBV4-3 and TRBJ1-6; D unclear. Germline V gives CDR1 LGHNA, CDR2 YSLEER. This CDR3 region has 17 residues. V lost 1 base, J lost 7 bases, and 17 bases lay in between. In DNA form, the CDR3 reads TGCGCCAGCAGCCAAGGCCACTCACTAGGAGGAAATTCACCCCTCCACTTT. Its protein product is CASSQGHSLGGNSPLHF.

V and J are TRBV6-6 and TRBJ2-5, with 7 positions matching TRBD1. V was pared by 2 bases and J by 1 base, with 7 bases of the junction left unmatched. This CDR3 contains 16 residues. From germline, CDR1 is MNHNY and CDR2 SVGAGI (reference sequence). The DNA for the CDR3 is TGTGCCAGCAGTTACGGGCAGGGGGTCGGCCAAGAGACCCAGTACTTC. Its translation is CASSYGQGVGQETQYF.

This clone was recorded a few times. The chain has TRBV10-1 and TRBJ2-2; the D gene is possibly TRBD2 (6 bases). The germline V gene encodes CDR1 WNHNN and CDR2 SYGVQD (reference sequence). This CDR3 region has 16 residues. Trimming stripped 2 bases from V and 8 bases from J, with 18 bases between. The chain's CDR3 is CASSETPGLRGGELFF. CDR3 DNA sequence: TGCGCCAGCAGTGAGACCCCGGGACTTCGAGGGGGGGAGCTGTTTTTT.

The V call is TRBV19, the J call TRBJ2-7, with unresolved D. The ends were cut back, 4 bases at V and 4 bases at J, with 11 bases in the middle. Germline values: CDR1 LNHDA, CDR2 SQIVND (reference sequence). The CDR3 spans 13 residues. The CDR3 DNA reads as TGTGCCAGTAGTAGAGACGGTCGATACGAGCAGTACTTC. Amino acid sequence: CASSRDGRYEQYF.

V gene TRBV18 combines with J gene TRBJ2-1; tentative D call: TRBD1 (5 bases). CDR1 KGHSH and CDR2 LQKENI come from the germline V gene. This CDR3 comprises 15 residues. Trimming cost V 4 bases and J 4 bases, with 14 bases left between them. The CDR3 spells CASSRGLGIYNEQFF. In DNA form, the CDR3 reads TGTGCCAGCTCACGGGGCCTGGGGATTTACAATGAGCAGTTCTTC.

The chain links TRBV19 to TRBJ1-2; 8 bases match TRBD1. Germline V gives CDR1 LNHDA, CDR2 SQIVND (reference sequence). Unmatched junction bases numbered 7, after V lost 3 bases and J lost 7 bases. The length of the CDR3 is 14 residues. CDR3 DNA sequence: TGTGCCAGTAGTATTTCGCAGGGGGCTAGTGGCTACACCTTC. Protein product: CASSISQGASGYTF. Drawing the rest from reference TRBV19 and TRBJ1-2, the complete variable domain is DGGITQSPKYLFRKEGQNVTLSCEQNLNHDAMYWYRQDPGQGLRLIYYSQIVNDFQKGDIAEGYSVSREKKESFPLTVTSAQKNPTAFYLCASSISQGASGYTFGSGTRLTVV.

The chain is built from TRBV5-1 and TRBJ1-5, with 8 bases identical to TRBD1. J lost 4 bases, V lost 4 bases, and 7 bases had no gene match. The CDR3 has 15 residues. The germline V gene encodes CDR1 SGHRS and CDR2 YFSETQ. The CDR3 loop is CASSQTGAVNQPQHF. In nucleotides, the CDR3 is TGCGCCAGCAGCCAGACAGGGGCAGTTAATCAGCCCCAGCATTTT.

The V gene is TRBV5-6, the J gene TRBJ2-3; D possibly corresponds to TRBD2 (5 bases). CDR1 is SGHDT and CDR2 is YYEEEE in the germline V gene. This CDR3 is 16 amino acids long. Trimming cost V 0 bases and J 4 bases, with 15 bases left between them. The CDR3 spells CASSLVEDSIADTQYF. DNA of the CDR3: TGTGCCAGCAGCTTGGTGGAGGACTCGATCGCAGATACGCAGTATTTT. The complete variable domain, with remaining parts taken from reference TRBV5-6 and TRBJ2-3, reads DAGVTQSPTHLIKTRGQQVTLRCSPKSGHDTVSWYQQALGQGPQFIFQYYEEEERQRGNFPDRFSGHQFPNYSSELNVNALLLGDSALYLCASSLVEDSIADTQYFGPGTRLTVL.

This chain uses TRBV27 with TRBJ1-6, with 8 bases aligning to TRBD1. CDR1 and CDR2 from the germline V gene are MNHEY and SMNVEV (reference sequence). The CDR3 runs 14 residues. The trim removed 7 bases at V and 10 bases at J, leaving 9 bases unmatched. The DNA of the CDR3 is TGTGCCAGCACCCGGACAGGGACCATGTCACCCCTCCACTTT. This codes for CASTRTGTMSPLHF.

V is TRBV2 and J is TRBJ2-5, with a weak D call TRBD2 (6 bases). Per germline, CDR1 SNHLY and CDR2 FYNNEI. This CDR3 has 22 residues. The V end lost 3 bases, the J end lost 2 bases, and 34 bases lay between the germline ends. The CDR3 loop is CASSDDTLEGAALRPTQETQYF. In DNA, the CDR3 is TGTGCCAGCAGTGACGATACGTTGGAGGGCGCGGCGTTACGCCCGACTCAAGAGACCCAGTACTTC.

V usage is TRBV5-1 and J usage is TRBJ2-7; D possibly corresponds to TRBD2 (6 bases). The CDR3 sequence is 15 residues long. CDR1 and CDR2 (germline): SGHRS, YFSETQ. V was pared by 0 bases and J by 6 bases, with 16 bases between. CDR3 in amino acids: CASSLGPGVLGEQYF. DNA of the CDR3: TGCGCCAGCAGCTTGGGACCGGGGGTACTTGGCGAGCAGTACTTC.

This chain uses TRBV11-2 with TRBJ2-5; TRBD2 agrees at 8 bases. Trimming removed 0 bases from V and 9 bases from J; junction bases left unmatched: 9. The length of the CDR3 is 15 residues. CDR1 is SGHAT, CDR2 FQNNGV, per germline. The CDR3 protein is CASSLEGSGGTPQYF. CDR3 bases: TGTGCCAGCAGCTTAGAGGGCAGCGGGGGCACGCCCCAGTACTTC.

The chain joins TRBV2 to TRBJ1-3, with 7 bases matching TRBD1. J lost 1 base, V lost 1 base, and 4 bases had no gene match. Germline V CDR1 and CDR2: SNHLY, FYNNEI. This CDR3 comprises 16 residues. The CDR3 sequence: CASSEEGQLSGNTIYF. As DNA, the CDR3 is TGTGCCAGCAGTGAAGAGGGACAGCTGTCTGGAAACACCATATATTTT.

This chain uses TRBV7-2 with TRBJ1-6; perhaps TRBD1 as D (5 bases). This CDR3 is 16 amino acids long. Germline loops: CDR1 SGHTA, CDR2 FQGNSA. The germline V and J ends were trimmed by 4 bases and 0 bases, with 10 bases remaining between them. The CDR3 spells CASSSRQSSYNSPLHF. The CDR3 DNA sequence: TGTGCCAGCAGCTCCCGACAGAGCTCCTATAATTCACCCCTCCACTTT.

Concerning this clone itself: Other nucleotide sequences in the sample specify the same CDR3. V gene TRBV29-1 combines with J gene TRBJ1-2; D possibly corresponds to TRBD1 (5 bases). The CDR3 length is 14 residues. Germline-derived CDR1 and CDR2 are SQVTM and ANQGSEA. V was pared by 2 bases and J by 3 bases, with 13 bases between. CDR3 DNA: TGCAGCGTTGAATTGGGGGGAAGAGACTATGGCTACACCTTC. Translated, it gives CSVELGGRDYGYTF.

The table lists this clone with a count of one. The genes are TRBV5-4 and TRBJ1-4; D gene unclear. This CDR3 has 15 residues. The V gene lost 0 bases and the J gene lost 7 bases, with 13 bases spanning the gap. Germline assignment: CDR1 SGHNT and CDR2 YYREEE (reference sequence). DNA for the CDR3: TGTGCCAGCAGCTTGGAGGGAGGGCCGGGTGAAAAACTGTTTTTT. Protein sequence: CASSLEGGPGEKLFF.

The chain links TRBV4-3 to TRBJ1-1; D perhaps matches TRBD1 (6 bases). The CDR3 covers 16 residues. Per the germline V gene, CDR1 is LGHNA and CDR2 is YSLEER. The V end lost 4 bases, the J end lost 0 bases, and 15 bases lay between the germline ends. In DNA form, the CDR3 reads TGCGCCAGCAGCCTTCGATGGGCAGGGGTGAACACTGAAGCTTTCTTT. It specifies CASSLRWAGVNTEAFF.

The V and J genes are TRBV6-5 and TRBJ2-1; TRBD1 matches at 9 bases. This CDR3 is built from 15 residues. Germline CDR1 and CDR2: MNHEY and SVGAGI. The V and J ends lost 8 bases and 7 bases, in that order; junction bases with no gene match: 12. The CDR3, as DNA: TGTGCCAGCTACCCAGGGACAGGGTTAAAGAATGAGCAGTTCTTC. Amino acids: CASYPGTGLKNEQFF.

This clone was picked up a small number of times. The CDR3 here is CASTIDSPNSPLHF. CDR3 bases: TGCGCCAGCACCATTGACAGCCCCAATTCACCCCTCCACTTT. This chain uses TRBV5-1 with TRBJ1-6, with TRBD1 as a possible D gene (5 bases). Trimming removed 6 bases at V and 7 bases at J, with 14 bases between. This CDR3 is built from 14 residues. Germline V gene sequence: CDR1 SGHRS, CDR2 YFSETQ.

The chain has TRBV7-2 and TRBJ2-3, with 13 bases matching TRBD2. The J segment lost 2 bases and the V segment lost 6 bases, leaving 5 bases of the junction unmatched. This CDR3 has 16 residues. CDR1 is SGHTA, CDR2 FQGNSA, per germline. The CDR3 protein is CASSRTSGGFTDTQYF. CDR3 nucleotides: TGTGCCAGCAGTCGGACTAGCGGGGGATTCACAGATACGCAGTATTTT.

The V call is TRBV7-9, the J call TRBJ1-2; TRBD1 might be the D (6 bases). Germline loops: CDR1 SEHNR, CDR2 FQNEAQ (reference sequence). The CDR3 contains 13 residues. V was clipped by 4 bases and J by 7 bases, with 13 bases between them. This chain's CDR3 is CASSSYREGGYTF. The CDR3 DNA follows: TGTGCCAGCAGCTCCTACAGGGAGGGTGGCTACACCTTC.

The chain uses TRBV7-2 and TRBJ2-2, with D possibly matching TRBD1 (6 bases). Germline V lookup: CDR1 SGHTA, CDR2 FQGNSA. The V end was cut by 2 bases, the J end by 6 bases, with 22 bases between. The CDR3 runs to 18 residues. CDR3 region: CASSLKGTGTSYAGELFF. CDR3 nucleotide sequence: TGTGCCAGCAGCTTAAAGGGAACCGGGACATCTTACGCCGGGGAGCTGTTTTTT. Full variable domain (remainder filled in from reference TRBV7-2 and TRBJ2-2): GAGVSQSPSNKVTEKGKDVELRCDPISGHTALYWYRQSLGQGLEFLIYFQGNSAPDKSGLPSDRFSAERTGGSVSTLTIQRTQQEDSAVYLCASSLKGTGTSYAGELFFGEGSRLTVL.